Listed below are T cell receptor beta chains from one sample, sequenced in a study of shared clonotypes between healthy human individuals. TCRdb keeps only in-frame clones here, not all; method: immunoSEQ multiplex PCR. The sample yields about 710,000 clones, 55% to 75% seen once. Sequences were obtained from memory CD4+ T cells sorted from blood. These receptors came from a woman in her 30s in good health. CDR3s include the opening cysteine and the closing phenylalanine or tryptophan. Each record gives: D gene, V gene, clone size, CDR3 length, J gene, CDR3 DNA, CDR3 protein. D genes are given only for firm matches. The size of a clone is reported for some rows only, either as once, few or many, or as a class for expanded clones.

>.|TRBV5-1|.|13|TRBJ1-5
TGCGCCAGCAGCTTGGCGGTGGGGCAGCCCCAGCATTTT
CASSLAVGQPQHF
>TRBD2|TRBV4-1|.|17|TRBJ2-4
TGCGCCAGCAGCCAAGGAAAGGGCACTAGCGGGAGAAACATTCAGTACTTC
CASSQGKGTSGRNIQYF
>.|TRBV2|few|17|TRBJ1-3
TGTGCCAGCAGTGAACTCCCGAGCAGAGTACCCGGAAACACCATATATTTT
CASSELPSRVPGNTIYF
>.|TRBV27|few|15|TRBJ1-5
TGTGCCAGCAGTTTTGAAGGGCGCCCCAATCAGCCCCAGCATTTT
CASSFEGRPNQPQHF
>.|TRBV5-1|.|13|TRBJ2-1
TGCGCCAGCAGCTTGATCAGGGGCAATGAGCAGTTCTTC
CASSLIRGNEQFF
>.|TRBV29-1|.|12|TRBJ1-5
TGCAGCGTCGGGCAGGTGAATCAGCCCCAGCATTTT
CSVGQVNQPQHF
>.|TRBV30|few|14|TRBJ1-1
TGTGCCTGGATTGGGGCGGTCAGGAACACTGAAGCTTTCTTT
CAWIGAVRNTEAFF
>.|TRBV6-5|.|11|TRBJ2-7
TGTGCCATCAGTGGGAATTACGAGCAGTACTTC
CAISGNYEQYF
>TRBD1|TRBV9|.|18|TRBJ1-2
TGTGCCAGCAGCGTAGTGCTTGGTCGGACAGGATTTAGGAGAGGCTACACCTTC
CASSVVLGRTGFRRGYTF
>.|TRBV6-5|.|11|TRBJ1-1
TGTGCCAGCAGGGGGAGGGACCAAGCTTTCTTT
CASRGRDQAFF
>TRBD2|TRBV25-1|once|17|TRBJ2-7
TGTGCCAGCAGTGATGAGGCTAGCGGGAGTAGCTTCTACGAGCAGTACTTC
CASSDEASGSSFYEQYF
>.|TRBV10-2|.|15|TRBJ1-1
TGCGCCAGCACCGGACAAGACCTCATGAACACTGAAGCTTTCTTT
CASTGQDLMNTEAFF
>.|TRBV7-2|once|14|TRBJ2-1
TGTGCCAGCAGCTTAGCGGGGGGATACAATGAGCAGTTCTTC
CASSLAGGYNEQFF
>.|TRBV5-4|once|17|TRBJ2-6
TGTGCCAGCAGCTTGGGGAGGGCGAAAACTGGGGCCAACGTCCTGACTTTC
CASSLGRAKTGANVLTF
>.|TRBV2|many|15|TRBJ1-2
TGTGCCAGCAGTGTCGGGGTCCCGCCGCAGGGTGGCTACACCTTC
CASSVGVPPQGGYTF
>.|TRBV9|few|14|TRBJ1-3
TGTGCCAGCAGTCCTATGAACTCTGGAAACACCATATATTTT
CASSPMNSGNTIYF
>.|TRBV27|.|16|TRBJ2-1
TGTGCCAGCAGTTTAATCCCTGCGGATACCTACAATGAGCAGTTCTTC
CASSLIPADTYNEQFF
>.|TRBV4-1|.|15|TRBJ2-7
TGCGCCAGCAGCCAAGGAGCTTCAGCGGTCTACGAGCAGTACTTC
CASSQGASAVYEQYF
>.|TRBV7-8|many|15|TRBJ2-7
TGTGCCAGCAGCTTAGGGACAGTGGGTACCTACGAGCAGTACTTC
CASSLGTVGTYEQYF
>TRBD1|TRBV19|.|14|TRBJ1-4
TGTGCCAGTAGTAGGGACAGCTTTAATGAAAAACTGTTTTTT
CASSRDSFNEKLFF
>.|TRBV28|.|15|TRBJ1-5
TGTGCCAGCAGTTTATGGGGGTATAGCAATCAGCCCCAGCATTTT
CASSLWGYSNQPQHF
>.|TRBV5-1|once|14|TRBJ1-2
TGCGCCAGCAGCTGGGACCGGGACTCAAGTGGCTACACCTTC
CASSWDRDSSGYTF
>.|TRBV7-9|.|13|TRBJ2-2
TGTGCCAGCAGCTTACGGTACACCGGGGAGCTGTTTTTT
CASSLRYTGELFF
>.|TRBV7-9|once|14|TRBJ2-7
TGTGCCAGCAGCTTACAAGGGGGTACCTACGAGCAGTACTTC
CASSLQGGTYEQYF
>.|TRBV5-4|few|15|TRBJ1-1
TGTGCCAGCAGCCAAGATTGGCCCACAAACACTGAAGCTTTCTTT
CASSQDWPTNTEAFF
>TRBD1|TRBV2|.|18|TRBJ1-5
TGTGCCAGCAGCCTCCTGGGGACAGGGTTTGGGAGCAATCAGCCCCAGCATTTT
CASSLLGTGFGSNQPQHF
>TRBD1|TRBV2|.|14|TRBJ1-1
TGTGCCAGCAGCCGCGGACAGGCTAACACTGAAGCTTTCTTT
CASSRGQANTEAFF
>.|TRBV2|.|13|TRBJ1-2
TGTGCCAGCAGACAACAGCCTAACTATGGCTACACCTTC
CASRQQPNYGYTF
>.|TRBV19|.|18|TRBJ1-5
TGTGCCACTACCCCGATATACAGGGTGCTATTGCGCAATCAGCCCCAGCATTTT
CATTPIYRVLLRNQPQHF
>.|TRBV5-1|few|15|TRBJ2-5
TGCGCCAGCAGCTTGGCCCCCACGGGAAGGGAGACCCAGTACTTC
CASSLAPTGRETQYF
>.|TRBV6-5|.|13|TRBJ1-2
TGTGCCAGCAGGGACACACGATTCCACGGCTACACCTTC
CASRDTRFHGYTF
>.|TRBV7-2|.|11|TRBJ2-3
TGTGCCAGCAGCATGGGTGATACGCAGTATTTT
CASSMGDTQYF
>TRBD1|TRBV28|.|14|TRBJ1-2
TGTGCCAGCAGTTTACAAACAGGGGCCTATGGCTACACCTTC
CASSLQTGAYGYTF
>.|TRBV9|.|13|TRBJ1-5
TGTGCCAGCAGCACGGGACAAAATCAGCCCCAGCATTTT
CASSTGQNQPQHF
>TRBD2|TRBV7-2|.|19|TRBJ2-7
TGTGCCAGCAGCTTAGCGCCGGGGACTAGCGGGAGTTCCTCCTACGAGCAGTACTTC
CASSLAPGTSGSSSYEQYF
>.|TRBV18|.|18|TRBJ2-6
TGTGCCAGCTCACCGGGCCGGGGGACAAAACCTGGGGCCAACGTCCTGACTTTC
CASSPGRGTKPGANVLTF
>.|TRBV7-3|.|13|TRBJ2-3
TGTGCCAGCAGCTTATCGGGGACAGATACGCAGTATTTT
CASSLSGTDTQYF
>.|TRBV18|few|12|TRBJ2-7
TGTGCCAGCTCACCAACGGCCTACGAGCAGTACTTC
CASSPTAYEQYF
>TRBD1|TRBV18|.|14|TRBJ1-1
TGTGCCAGCTCACGGGACAGGTTGGGCACTGAAGCTTTCTTT
CASSRDRLGTEAFF
>TRBD1|TRBV9|.|13|TRBJ1-2
TGTGCCAGCACTAGACAGGGTAACTATGGCTACACCTTC
CASTRQGNYGYTF
>.|TRBV5-1|.|13|TRBJ2-7
TGCGCCAGCAGCTTGGACGGTCCCTACGAGCAGTACTTC
CASSLDGPYEQYF
>.|TRBV19|many|14|TRBJ1-2
TGTGCCAGTAGTATACAGGTGGGGCTTGAAGGCTACACCTTC
CASSIQVGLEGYTF
>.|TRBV4-1|.|15|TRBJ2-3
TGCGCCAGCAGCCAGAGGGTTCCAATCACAGATACGCAGTATTTT
CASSQRVPITDTQYF
>.|TRBV7-2|.|16|TRBJ2-4
TGTGCCAGCAGCCTTGACAGGGCGGGGGCCAAAAACATTCAGTACTTC
CASSLDRAGAKNIQYF
>.|TRBV5-1|.|14|TRBJ1-2
TGCGCCAGCAGCTCGCCCCCCGCTAACTATGGCTACACCTTC
CASSSPPANYGYTF
>TRBD1|TRBV7-9|.|14|TRBJ2-7
TGTGCCAGCAGCATGGGGACAGGGGGCAACGAGCAGTACTTC
CASSMGTGGNEQYF
>TRBD2|TRBV14|.|14|TRBJ2-1
TGTGCCAGCAGCCAATTCCTAGCGGGAGATGAGCAGTTCTTC
CASSQFLAGDEQFF
>.|TRBV2|.|14|TRBJ1-5
TGTGCCAGCAGTGTAGAGGACAGAGATCAGCCCCAGCATTTT
CASSVEDRDQPQHF